This entry lists 6 T cell receptor beta chains sequenced from one sample in a study of T cell responses to AZD1222 COVID-19 vaccine. Clones were sequenced by immunoSEQ multiplex PCR, and TCRdb holds only the in-frame ones, with some missing. This table holds some 170,000 clones, roughly 91% found once. The source material was peripheral blood, sampled 28 days after the second dose of the MenACWY control vaccine. The receptors stem from an adult who received the MenACWY meningococcal vaccine as a control.

The chain recombines TRBV12-3 or TRBV12-4 with TRBJ2-3; no firm D call. Deletions cut 3 bases from V and 3 bases from J, with 7 bases between. The CDR3 totals 13 residues. The CDR3 nucleotides are TGTGCCAGCAGTTTCCCAGGAACAGATACGCAGTATTTT. Translation: CASSFPGTDTQYF.

This chain connects TRBV7-2 to TRBJ1-3; D gene unclear. The CDR3 is made up of 12 amino acids. V lost 1 base, J lost 3 bases, and 1 base lay in between. CDR1 and CDR2 from the germline V gene are SGHTA and FQGNSA. The CDR3 coding sequence is TGTGCCAGCAGCTTAGGTGGAAACACCATATATTTT. Its protein is CASSLGGNTIYF. Drawing the rest from reference TRBV7-2 and TRBJ1-3, the complete variable domain is GAGVSQSPSNKVTEKGKDVELRCDPISGHTALYWYRQSLGQGLEFLIYFQGNSAPDKSGLPSDRFSAERTGGSVSTLTIQRTQQEDSAVYLCASSLGGNTIYFGEGSWLTVV.

The chain combines TRBV24-1 with TRBJ2-1; D call uncertain. The V and J ends lost 4 bases and 6 bases respectively, with 12 bases between them. This CDR3 region has 14 residues. Per germline, CDR1 KGHDR and CDR2 SFDVKD. The CDR3 DNA reads TGTGCCACCAGTGAAGGTGCAGTCTCCAATGAGCAGTTCTTC. Protein: CATSEGAVSNEQFF.

V and J are TRBV5-1 and TRBJ1-5; possibly TRBD1 for D (6 bases). The germline V gene has CDR1 SGHRS and CDR2 YFSETQ. This CDR3 spans 15 amino acids. Trimming took off 0 bases at V and 7 bases at J, with 14 bases between the two ends. CDR3 nucleotide sequence: TGCGCCAGCAGCTTGGCCGGGGGGCAGGAGCAGCCCCAGCATTTT. Translated, it gives CASSLAGGQEQPQHF.

CDR3: CASRPTENYGYTF. The CDR3 coding sequence is TGTGCCAGCAGACCTACAGAAAACTATGGCTACACCTTC. V gene TRBV21-1 combines with J gene TRBJ1-2; the table's D call TRBD1 went unverified against the DNA. TRBV21-1 is recorded as a pseudogene. CDR3 length: 13 amino acids.

This sequence joins TRBV3-1 (or the pseudogene TRBV3-2) and TRBJ2-1; possibly TRBD1 for D (5 bases). This CDR3 has 12 residues. V gave up 1 base and J gave up 14 bases, with 12 bases separating them. Germline CDR1 LGHDT, CDR2 YNNKEL (reference sequence). CDR3 loop: CASSQVTQGKFF. CDR3 nucleotide sequence: TGTGCCAGCAGCCAAGTAACCCAGGGAAAGTTCTTC.